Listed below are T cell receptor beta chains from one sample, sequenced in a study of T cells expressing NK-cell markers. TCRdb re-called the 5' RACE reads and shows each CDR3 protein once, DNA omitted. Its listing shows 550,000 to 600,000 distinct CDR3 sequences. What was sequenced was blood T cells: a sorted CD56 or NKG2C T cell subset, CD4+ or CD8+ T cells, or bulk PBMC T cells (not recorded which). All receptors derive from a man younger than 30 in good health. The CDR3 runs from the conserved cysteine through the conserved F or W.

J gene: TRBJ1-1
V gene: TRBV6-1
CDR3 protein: CASSEDRGGTEAFF

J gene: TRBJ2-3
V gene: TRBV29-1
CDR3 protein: CSVTGTSGRGADTQYF

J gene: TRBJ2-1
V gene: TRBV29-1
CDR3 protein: CSVLYRGDNEQFF

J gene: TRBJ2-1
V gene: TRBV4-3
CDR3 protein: CASSQDLGQGRQQFF

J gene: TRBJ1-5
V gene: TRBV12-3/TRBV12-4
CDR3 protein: CASSSGQGRGQPQHF

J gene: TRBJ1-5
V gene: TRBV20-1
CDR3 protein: CSASWQANNQPQHF

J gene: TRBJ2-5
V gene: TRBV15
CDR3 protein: CATSRGRAGEQETQYF

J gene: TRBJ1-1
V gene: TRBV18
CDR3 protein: CASSRDLGGTEAFF

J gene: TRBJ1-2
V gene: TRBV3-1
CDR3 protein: CASSRVTGTGGFYPAGYTF

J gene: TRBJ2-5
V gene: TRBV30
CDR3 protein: CAWAWGGGQETQYF

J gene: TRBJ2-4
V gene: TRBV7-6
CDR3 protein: CASSSTGTSARVAKNIQYF

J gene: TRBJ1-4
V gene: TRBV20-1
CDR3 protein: CSAKGNYRGRYEKLFF

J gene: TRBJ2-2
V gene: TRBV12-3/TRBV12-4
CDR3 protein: CASRYRDFGATGELFF

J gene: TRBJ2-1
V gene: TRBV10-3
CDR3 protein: CAINRETGNEQFF

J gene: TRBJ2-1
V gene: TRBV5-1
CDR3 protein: CASSQPTTAGGVRPHYNEQFF

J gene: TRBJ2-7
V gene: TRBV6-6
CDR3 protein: CAVDSSYEQYF

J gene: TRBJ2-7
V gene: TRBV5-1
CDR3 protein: CASSLALAGNYYEQYF

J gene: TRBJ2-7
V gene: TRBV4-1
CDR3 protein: CASSQAETSGYEQYF

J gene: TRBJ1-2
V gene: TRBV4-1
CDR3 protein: CASSFGQGKNYGYTF

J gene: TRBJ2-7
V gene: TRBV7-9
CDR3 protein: CASSLSWGTDYEQYF

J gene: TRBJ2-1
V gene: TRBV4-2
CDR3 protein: CASSLLGDYNEQFF

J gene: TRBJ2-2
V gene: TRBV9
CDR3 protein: CASSEGGIFGGELFF

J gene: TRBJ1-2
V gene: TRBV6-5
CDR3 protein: CASTRGYYGYTF

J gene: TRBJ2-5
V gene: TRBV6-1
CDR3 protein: CASSGIRLAGGPGETQYF

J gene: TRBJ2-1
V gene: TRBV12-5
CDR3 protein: CASSISGFENEQFF

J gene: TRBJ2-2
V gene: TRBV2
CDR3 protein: CASSDGGSGSIGELFF

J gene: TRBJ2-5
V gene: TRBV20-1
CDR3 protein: CSAQTPGTTGETQYF

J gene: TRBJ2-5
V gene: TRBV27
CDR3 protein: CASSLGETAGGPETQYF

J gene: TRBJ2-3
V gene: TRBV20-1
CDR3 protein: CSAKPGGRPDTQYF

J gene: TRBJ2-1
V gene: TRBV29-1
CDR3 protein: CSVEPHQRERVYNEQFF

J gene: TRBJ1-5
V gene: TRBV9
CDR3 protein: CASSEDPREDQPQHF

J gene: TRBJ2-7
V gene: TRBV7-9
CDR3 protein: CASSSTSLDEQYF

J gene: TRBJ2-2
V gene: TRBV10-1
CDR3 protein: CASGGRGNTGELFF

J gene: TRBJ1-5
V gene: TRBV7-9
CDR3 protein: CASSLPGVRQPQHF

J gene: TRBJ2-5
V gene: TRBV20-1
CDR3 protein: CSASRGLAPGGTQYF

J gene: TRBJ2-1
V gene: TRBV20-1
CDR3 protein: CSARGGLVSGFYNEQFF